This T cell receptor (beta chain) was profiled in a study of blood T cells in healthy people across ages. A few counts support this clonotype. The CDR3 has 11 amino acids. CDR1 SGHTA and CDR2 FQGNSA come from the germline V gene. V was trimmed by 0 bases and J by 7 bases, leaving 1 base between them. A J-beta primer mix and a sample-barcoded 5' primer were used in a second PCR of about 6 to 12 cycles. Each CDR3 protein gets one entry after TCRdb re-called the 5' RACE reads with MiXCR. The repertoire holds 1.5 million to 2 million distinct CDR3 sequences, with about 39% as singletons. V usage is TRBV7-2 and J usage is TRBJ2-4; D is undetermined. Sample: blood. The source is a human donor in good health. CDR3 protein: CASSLANIQYF. The CDR3 DNA reads as TGTGCCAGCAGCTTAGCGAACATTCAGTACTTC.